These 2 T cell receptor beta chains originate from one sample sequenced in a study of CD8+CD57+ T cells in acquired aplastic anemia. Using genomic DNA as the template, TCR beta VDJ and CDR3 profiling was carried out. TCRdb redid the calling of the reads with MiXCR, one entry per CDR3 protein. In the table there are 200,000 to 250,000 distinct CDR3 sequences, approximately 35% of which are singletons. Sequencing was performed on sorted CD4+, CD8+, or CD8+CD57+ T cells (not recorded which) from PBMCs. These TCRs come from a human donor in good health, serving as a control.

The chain recombines TRBV7-3 with TRBJ2-5, with 9 nucleotides matching TRBD2. After removal of 3 bases from V and 5 bases from J, the junction contained 10 bases not matched to a gene. The CDR3 spans 16 residues. Germline V gene data show CDR1 as SGHTA and CDR2 as FQGTGA. The CDR3 DNA reads TGTGCCAGCAGCTTCCGCGGGGGGGGCTTTGCGGAGACCCAGTACTTC. Translation gives CASSFRGGGFAETQYF.

This clonotype came up many times. The V gene is TRBV4-1, the J gene TRBJ2-5; D gene uncertain. The V end was cut by 1 base, the J end by 5 bases, with 8 bases between. The CDR3 loop spans 13 amino acids. Germline V gene data show CDR1 as MGHRA and CDR2 as YSYEKL. The CDR3 nucleotides read TGCGCCAGCAGCCAAGCCCCTGCGGAGACCCAGTACTTC. Translation gives CASSQAPAETQYF.